This TCR beta chain originates from a study of blood T cell repertoires in COVID-19. During active infection, Seattle patients enrolled and were then monitored through disease. Sequencing was performed with immunoSEQ multiplex PCR; in TCRdb, only in-frame clones are kept and a portion is missing. The data show around 120,000 clones, roughly 90% seen once. The V gene lost 3 bases and the J gene lost 10 bases, with 10 bases spanning the gap. CDR3 length equals 13 residues. CDR1 KGHSH and CDR2 LQKENI come from the germline V gene. The sequence was collected from a man aged 55 to 70 with COVID-19, enrolled during active disease. The specimen was peripheral blood. The genes are TRBV18 and TRBJ1-6; TRBD1 is a possible D gene (5 bases). The chain's CDR3 is CASSPQGKSPLHF. CDR3 sequence (DNA): TGTGCCAGCTCACCTCAGGGTAAATCACCCCTCCACTTT.